This T cell receptor (beta chain) was captured in a study of T cells after yellow fever vaccination. Study context: Fractions with few cells were prepared using SMART-Seq v4 Ultra Low Input.

With V trimmed by 0 bases and J by 3 bases, 7 bases remained unmatched. CDR1 is SGDLS, CDR2 YYNGEE, per germline. The CDR3 totals 16 residues. For this clonotype: The antigen remains undetermined.

Template-switching 5'RACE yielded the TCR cDNA; a universal primer site and UMIs were added in the process. MiXCR, applied by TCRdb to the 5' RACE reads, yields one record per CDR3 protein. The top ten hold around 3.2% of the sample, which has some 300,000 distinct CDR3 sequences, around 10% seen once. Findings and caveats of the study: Peaking on day 5 versus 15, the secondary response was faster but weaker. Post-booster repertoires again held most primary-vaccination clones (about 95% CD4, 88% CD8).

The rearrangement uses TRBV9 and TRBJ1-1; 8 nucleotides agree with TRBD1. This specimen consisted of CD4+ T cells sorted from PBMCs, obtained 45 days after the yellow fever booster vaccination. This receptor was obtained from a young man who received the YFV17D yellow fever vaccine. In DNA, the CDR3 is TGTGCCAGCAGCGTAGGTCAGGGGGCTTGGGACACTGAAGCTTTCTTT. The encoded protein is CASSVGQGAWDTEAFF.